One sample yielded the 31 T cell receptor beta chains listed below, sequenced in a study of brain T cells in children with intractable seizures. Assay used: immunoSEQ multiplex PCR; TCRdb lists only in-frame clones, some missing. This table has under 400,000 clones, roughly 92% appearing once. This sample's time point: blood from clinic visit 5 months post-surgery; TSC patient then seizure free. This specimen was peripheral blood, taken approximately 5 months after surgery. Receptor source: a boy under three years old with tuberous sclerosis and intractable seizures.

The genes are TRBV5-1 and TRBJ1-2; TRBD1 is a possible D gene (6 bases). Germline assignment: CDR1 SGHRS and CDR2 YFSETQ. The germline V and J ends were trimmed by 4 bases and 8 bases, with 15 bases remaining between them. The CDR3 sequence is 13 residues long. The CDR3 here is CASSRTVAAGYTF. CDR3 bases: TGCGCCAGCAGCCGGACAGTGGCTGCGGGCTACACCTTC.

The chain combines TRBV29-1 with TRBJ2-3; no definite D call. V shed 1 base and J shed 6 bases, with 14 bases lying between them. Germline values: CDR1 SQVTM, CDR2 ANQGSEA. This CDR3 contains 14 residues. The CDR3 here is CSVEGVPTRDTQYF. DNA of the CDR3: TGCAGCGTTGAAGGTGTCCCCACGAGGGATACGCAGTATTTT.

The V gene is TRBV5-1, the J gene TRBJ1-3; 7 bases agree with TRBD1. Germline lookup yields CDR1 SGHRS and CDR2 YFSETQ. The CDR3 loop spans 15 amino acids. The J segment lost 0 bases and the V segment lost 4 bases, leaving 4 bases of the junction unmatched. Here the CDR3 DNA reads TGCGCCAGCAGCCACGACAGGGTCTCTGGAAACACCATATATTTT. Translation: CASSHDRVSGNTIYF.

The J gene is TRBJ2-2, the V gene TRBV12-3 or TRBV12-4; D may be TRBD2 (5 bases). The ends were cut back, 7 bases at V and 5 bases at J, with 11 bases in the middle. The CDR3 runs 13 residues. CDR3 in DNA: TGTGCCAGCACTACTAGAATAACCGGGGAGCTGTTTTTT. It yields the protein CASTTRITGELFF.

This chain joins TRBV7-9 and TRBJ1-5; 8 positions match TRBD1. This CDR3 region has 16 residues. CDR1 is SEHNR, CDR2 FQNEAQ, per germline (reference sequence). The V segment lost 2 bases and the J segment 6 bases; nucleotides outside the gene matches: 9. For the CDR3, the DNA is TGTGCCAGCAGCTTATTCATCGAGACAGGGGTTCAGCCCCAGCATTTT. Its translation is CASSLFIETGVQPQHF.

V is TRBV27 and J is TRBJ2-7; D is unresolved. This CDR3 is 13 amino acids long. Germline lookup yields CDR1 MNHEY and CDR2 SMNVEV (reference sequence). V was trimmed by 5 bases and J by 5 bases, leaving 13 bases between them. CDR3 sequence: CASSQSQVDEQYF. The CDR3 DNA reads TGTGCCAGCAGTCAATCTCAGGTAGACGAGCAGTACTTC.

A word on this clone: Different DNA sequences within this sample yield the same CDR3. The chain joins TRBV6-5 to TRBJ2-5; the D gene is possibly TRBD2 (7 bases). V was cut by 0 bases and J by 6 bases, with 11 bases left in between. Germline CDR1 reads MNHEY; CDR2 reads SVGAGI. The CDR3 length is 14 residues. The CDR3 DNA sequence: TGTGCCAGCAGTTACTCGACGGGGGGCAAGACCCAGTACTTC. Translating it yields CASSYSTGGKTQYF.

The gene calls are TRBV6-2 or TRBV6-3 and TRBJ1-5, with D perhaps matching TRBD1 (6 bases). Germline lookup yields CDR1 MNHEY and CDR2 SVGEGT. Trimming cost V 2 bases and J 5 bases, with 10 bases left between them. This CDR3 spans 14 amino acids. In DNA, the CDR3 is TGTGCCAGCAGTTACACAGGGCTGTATCAGCCCCAGCATTTT. Its translation is CASSYTGLYQPQHF.

The V call is TRBV4-1, the J call TRBJ2-3; weak D call: TRBD2 (5 bases). The CDR3 totals 14 residues. Germline V lookup: CDR1 MGHRA, CDR2 YSYEKL. V was cut by 0 bases and J by 4 bases, with 8 bases left in between. The CDR3, as DNA: TGCGCCAGCAGCCAAGACCGGCGGGCAGATACGCAGTATTTT. Its translation: CASSQDRRADTQYF.

In this sample, this clone turned up a few times. This rearrangement joins TRBV10-3 to TRBJ2-5; D not resolved. The germline gives CDR1 ENHRY, CDR2 SYGVKD. Trimming took off 10 bases at V and 5 bases at J, with 17 bases between the two ends. This CDR3 is 13 amino acids long. CDR3 DNA sequence: TGTGCCAGCGCCGGGCCCGAGGAGGAGACCCAGTACTTC. Protein: CASAGPEEETQYF.

The chain carries TRBV30 and TRBJ1-5; D possibly corresponds to TRBD1 (6 bases). The germline V gene has CDR1 GTSNPN and CDR2 SVGIG (reference sequence). The CDR3 length is 17 residues. With 2 bases removed from V and 3 bases from J, the gap between germline ends came to 20 bases. This CDR3 is CAWSKDGFWDINQPQHF. The CDR3 DNA is TGTGCCTGGAGTAAGGACGGGTTTTGGGACATCAATCAGCCCCAGCATTTT.

The chain links TRBV5-6 to TRBJ2-7; maybe TRBD2 (7 bases). The CDR3 has 17 amino acids. V was pared by 3 bases and J by 0 bases, with 19 bases between. The germline CDR1 and CDR2 sequences are SGHDT and YYEEEE. For the CDR3, the DNA is TGTGCCAGCAGCTCACCCGGCGGGGGCTCCAGCTCCTACGAGCAGTACTTC. This codes for CASSSPGGGSSSYEQYF.

V is TRBV12-3 or TRBV12-4 and J is TRBJ2-7, with TRBD2 matching over 7 bases. With 1 base clipped from V and 7 bases from J, the junction kept 4 bases outside the gene matches. This CDR3 region has 13 residues. The CDR3 loop reads CASSLDGRREQYF. The DNA of the CDR3 is TGTGCCAGCAGTTTAGACGGGAGGCGGGAGCAGTACTTC.

This rearrangement joins TRBV15 to TRBJ1-1, with TRBD1 as a possible D gene (5 bases). Trimming took 3 bases from V and 11 from J, leaving 13 bases between them. The CDR3 contains 12 residues. Germline V CDR1 and CDR2: LNHNV, YYDKDF (reference sequence). CDR3 nucleotides: TGTGCCACCAGCAGGGCCCGGGACCGGGCTTTCTTT. Its translation: CATSRARDRAFF.

V and J are TRBV5-4 and TRBJ1-1; 8 bases map to TRBD1. Germline assignment: CDR1 SGHNT and CDR2 YYREEE (reference sequence). With V trimmed by 4 bases and J by 6 bases, 5 bases remained unmatched. This CDR3 has 13 residues. CDR3 coding DNA: TGTGCCAGCAGCAAAGGACAGGGCTCTGAAGCTTTCTTT. Encoded protein: CASSKGQGSEAFF.

This clone was found once. The CDR3 nucleotides read TGTGCCTCCGGACTAGCGGGAGGGTCGGCGAGGGAGACCCAGTACTTC. Translated, it gives CASGLAGGSARETQYF. The chain couples TRBV13 to TRBJ2-5, with TRBD2 matching over 15 bases. The CDR3 sequence is 16 residues long. V dropped 11 bases and J dropped 5; count of bases not matched to a gene: 12. The germline gives CDR1 PRHDT, CDR2 FYEKMQ (reference sequence).

V usage is TRBV6-5 and J usage is TRBJ1-2, with 12 positions matching TRBD1. Germline lookup yields CDR1 MNHEY and CDR2 SVGAGI. The J segment lost 8 bases and the V segment lost 5 bases, leaving 9 bases of the junction unmatched. The CDR3 is 15 residues long. The CDR3 coding sequence is TGTGCCAGCAGTCGGCCGGGACAGGGGGCTCCCGGCTACACCTTC. It translates to CASSRPGQGAPGYTF.

The rearrangement uses TRBV2 and TRBJ1-1; D is uncertain. Between the trimmed V and J ends, which lost 7 bases and 1 base, there was a span of 10 bases. Germline V gene sequence: CDR1 SNHLY, CDR2 FYNNEI. The CDR3 covers 13 residues. The CDR3 protein is CASTPARNTEAFF. CDR3 in DNA: TGTGCCAGCACCCCGGCTAGGAACACTGAAGCTTTCTTT.

A few counts support this clone. This rearrangement joins TRBV13 to TRBJ2-7; maybe TRBD2 (5 bases). CDR1 is PRHDT and CDR2 is FYEKMQ in the germline V gene (reference sequence). The V end was cut by 3 bases, the J end by 4 bases, with 7 bases between. This CDR3 is built from 12 residues. The chain's CDR3 is CASSFEGYEQYF. In DNA, the CDR3 is TGTGCCAGCAGCTTCGAGGGTTACGAGCAGTACTTC.

In its sample, this clone was seen once. The chain is built from TRBV15 and TRBJ1-5; 10 bases line up with TRBD1. V gave up 3 bases and J gave up 7 bases; unmatched junction bases: 9. The length of the CDR3 is 16 residues. Per the germline V gene, CDR1 is LNHNV and CDR2 is YYDKDF (reference sequence). DNA for the CDR3: TGTGCCACCAGCAGCAGATTGACAGGGGGCCGGCAGCCCCAGCATTTT. It is translated as CATSSRLTGGRQPQHF.

The rearrangement uses TRBV5-1 and TRBJ1-1; TRBD1 matches 7 bases. Germline CDR1 SGHRS, CDR2 YFSETQ. V was clipped by 3 bases and J by 4 bases; unmatched bases: 9. The CDR3 has 15 amino acids. The chain's CDR3 is CASSYDQDRSTEAFF. CDR3 sequence (DNA): TGCGCCAGCAGCTACGACCAGGACAGGAGCACTGAAGCTTTCTTT. Supplemented by reference TRBV5-1 and TRBJ1-1, the full variable domain reads KAGVTQTPRYLIKTRGQQVTLSCSPISGHRSVSWYQQTPGQGLQFLFEYFSETQRNKGNFPGRFSGRQFSNSRSEMNVSTLELGDSALYLCASSYDQDRSTEAFFGQGTRLTVV.

The chain combines TRBV2 with TRBJ2-2; 14 positions match TRBD2. The germline CDR1 and CDR2 sequences are SNHLY and FYNNEI. V lost 4 bases and J lost 3; bases outside the gene matches: 1. There are 16 residues in the CDR3. The DNA for the CDR3 is TGTGCCAGCAGTGGGACTAGCGGGGGGTACACCGGGGAGCTGTTTTTT. This encodes CASSGTSGGYTGELFF.

The chain couples TRBV6-5 to TRBJ1-1, with D maybe TRBD1 (6 bases). This CDR3 has 15 residues. Trimming removed 2 bases at V and 2 bases at J, with 12 bases between. CDR1 and CDR2 (germline): MNHEY, SVGAGI. CDR3: CASSYGDTLNTEAFF. CDR3 coding DNA: TGTGCCAGCAGTTACGGGGACACCCTAAACACTGAAGCTTTCTTT.

This chain links TRBV6-2 or TRBV6-3 with TRBJ2-2; 8 bases are shared with TRBD2. V trimming: 4 bases; J trimming: 5 bases; junction bases outside the gene matches: 15. CDR3 length: 18 amino acids. CDR1 is MNHEY, CDR2 SVGEGT, per germline. CDR3 protein: CASSFYLLAGGGTGELFF. The CDR3, as DNA: TGTGCCAGCAGTTTCTATCTTCTAGCGGGTGGGGGAACCGGGGAGCTGTTTTTT.

This clone was recorded once. This sequence joins TRBV7-3 and TRBJ2-3; 8 positions agree with TRBD2. CDR3 size: 17 residues. Germline CDR1 reads SGHTA; CDR2 reads FQGTGA. The J segment lost 1 base and the V segment lost 5 bases, leaving 11 bases of the junction unmatched. The CDR3 spells CASSIHHSGNRTDTQYF. DNA for the CDR3: TGTGCCAGCAGCATACACCATAGCGGGAATCGCACAGATACGCAGTATTTT.

This chain uses TRBV6-2 or TRBV6-3 with TRBJ2-1; D is possibly TRBD1 or TRBD2 (5 bases each). This CDR3 spans 16 amino acids. V lost 2 bases to trimming and J lost 5 bases, with 16 bases between them. Germline V CDR1 and CDR2: MNHEY, SVGEGT. CDR3: CASSYPGQLGNNEQFF. The DNA for the CDR3 is TGTGCCAGCAGTTACCCGGGGCAGTTAGGAAACAATGAGCAGTTCTTC.

This chain uses TRBV13 with TRBJ1-2; the match to TRBD1 covers 8 bases. The V segment lost 5 bases and the J segment 6 bases; nucleotides outside the gene matches: 11. Per the germline V gene, CDR1 is PRHDT and CDR2 is FYEKMQ (reference sequence). This CDR3 is built from 15 residues. As DNA, the CDR3 is TGTGCCAGCAGCCCCCAGGGGGCGCGTGGGGATGGCTACACCTTC. This translates into CASSPQGARGDGYTF. Full variable domain (remainder filled in from reference TRBV13 and TRBJ1-2): AAGVIQSPRHLIKEKRETATLKCYPIPRHDTVYWYQQGPGQDPQFLISFYEKMQSDKGSIPDRFSAQQFSDYHSELNMSSLELGDSALYFCASSPQGARGDGYTFGSGTRLTVV.

The sample holds one count of this clone. The chain employs TRBV4-1 and TRBJ2-5; 8 bases align to TRBD1. Germline CDR1 MGHRA, CDR2 YSYEKL. CDR3 size: 15 residues. With 1 base clipped from V and 7 bases from J, the junction kept 8 bases outside the gene matches. CDR3 DNA: TGCGCCAGCAGCCAAGGACAGGGGAGGCCCGGGACCCAGTACTTC. Its protein is CASSQGQGRPGTQYF.

J is TRBJ1-5 and V is TRBV19; TRBD1 might be the D (5 bases). Germline loops: CDR1 LNHDA, CDR2 SQIVND (reference sequence). The CDR3 consists of 15 residues. V was trimmed by 7 bases and J by 0 bases, leaving 13 bases between them. CDR3 in DNA: TGTGCCAGTACTATCCCGGGACGTAGCAATCAGCCCCAGCATTTT. It specifies CASTIPGRSNQPQHF.

This clone was counted a single time. The gene calls are TRBV27 and TRBJ2-2; 9 nucleotides agree with TRBD2. The CDR3 length is 15 residues. The J segment lost 5 bases and the V segment lost 3 bases, leaving 4 bases of the junction unmatched. CDR1 and CDR2 (germline): MNHEY, SMNVEV (reference sequence). This chain's CDR3 is CASSFASGETGELFF. The CDR3 DNA is TGTGCCAGCAGTTTTGCTAGCGGGGAAACCGGGGAGCTGTTTTTT.

The chain combines TRBV3-1 (or the pseudogene TRBV3-2) with TRBJ1-2, with 10 bases lining up with TRBD1. Trimming removed 5 bases from V and 8 bases from J; junction bases left unmatched: 11. CDR3 size: 15 residues. Germline loops: CDR1 LGHDT, CDR2 YNNKEL (reference sequence). CDR3 in amino acids: CASSNRDRGGGGYTF. The CDR3 DNA follows: TGTGCCAGCAGCAACCGGGACAGGGGAGGAGGCGGCTACACCTTC.